A single sample gave rise to the 13 T cell receptor beta chains below, sequenced in a study of blood T cell repertoires in COVID-19. TCRdb keeps only in-frame clones here, not all; method: immunoSEQ multiplex PCR. The sample has about 200,000 clones, about 89% seen once. The sample taken for sequencing was peripheral blood. These receptors were collected from a man between 60 and 75 years old who had recovered from COVID-19.

This chain uses TRBV10-2 with TRBJ2-7, with TRBD2 matching over 8 bases. The CDR3 consists of 13 residues. V lost 6 bases to trimming and J lost 2 bases; unmatched junction nucleotides: 3. Germline CDR1 and CDR2: WSHSY and SAAADI. The CDR3 DNA reads as TGCGCCAGCAGGGATAGCGGGACCTACGAGCAGTACTTC. This sequence encodes CASRDSGTYEQYF.

V and J are TRBV5-1 and TRBJ2-2; 8 nucleotides line up with TRBD1. Germline lookup yields CDR1 SGHRS and CDR2 YFSETQ. The CDR3 is 15 amino acids. Trimming at V came to 4 bases and at J to 2 bases, leaving 4 bases not matched to a gene. DNA of the CDR3: TGCGCCAGCAGCCGGGACAGGCAAAACACCGGGGAGCTGTTTTTT. This translates into CASSRDRQNTGELFF.

The chain is built from TRBV6-5 and TRBJ2-7; 9 bases match TRBD1. The CDR3 is 14 amino acids. Trimming removed 6 bases from V and 1 base from J; junction bases left unmatched: 4. CDR1 and CDR2 from the germline V gene are MNHEY and SVGAGI. The CDR3 DNA reads TGTGCCAGCAGAGAGACAGGGGGTTCCTACGAGCAGTACTTC. It yields the protein CASRETGGSYEQYF.

This chain joins TRBV5-8 and TRBJ1-1; TRBD1 matches 9 bases. This CDR3 region has 14 residues. J was trimmed by 4 bases and V by 4 bases; bases with no gene match: 5. Germline-derived CDR1 and CDR2 are SGHTS and YDEGEE. CDR3 region: CASSRRTGVTEAFF. In DNA, the CDR3 is TGTGCCAGCAGCCGCCGGACAGGGGTCACTGAAGCTTTCTTT.

The gene calls are TRBV7-2 and TRBJ2-4; possible D gene TRBD2, 6 bases. This CDR3 has 15 amino acids. V lost 4 bases to trimming and J lost 0 bases, with 10 bases between them. In germline, CDR1 is SGHTA, CDR2 FQGNSA. The CDR3 DNA sequence: TGTGCCAGCAGCTACGGGGGAATAGCCAAAAACATTCAGTACTTC. It specifies CASSYGGIAKNIQYF.

The rearrangement uses TRBV3-1 (or the pseudogene TRBV3-2) and TRBJ2-3; TRBD2 aligns across 14 bases. The CDR3 runs to 16 residues. The germline CDR1 and CDR2 sequences are LGHDT and YNNKEL (reference sequence). Trimming at V came to 4 bases and at J to 5 bases, leaving 5 bases not matched to a gene. CDR3 bases: TGTGCCAGCAGCCGGAAGGGACTAGCGGGAGTAGATACGCAGTATTTT. This codes for CASSRKGLAGVDTQYF.

The chain employs TRBV4-3 and TRBJ2-5, with D possibly TRBD1 on 5 matching bases. V was shortened by 0 bases and J by 5 bases, with 10 bases between the two germline ends. This CDR3 contains 14 residues. Germline CDR1 reads LGHNA; CDR2 reads YSLEER. The CDR3 nucleotides are TGCGCCAGCAGCCAAGATTGGGGCCCCGAGACCCAGTACTTC. It yields the protein CASSQDWGPETQYF.

In this sample, this clone turned up a few times. The chain employs TRBV19 and TRBJ1-6, with a possible D match to TRBD1 (6 bases). Trimming pared 9 bases from V and 5 bases from J, leaving 8 bases between. The CDR3 has 12 amino acids. Germline CDR1 and CDR2: LNHDA and SQIVND (reference sequence). The DNA of the CDR3 is TGTGCCAGCGGACAGAATAATTCACCCCTCCACTTT. Translated: CASGQNNSPLHF.

The chain employs TRBV27 and TRBJ1-5, with TRBD1 matching over 12 bases. J gave up 2 bases and V 3 bases, and 2 bases lay outside the gene matches. This CDR3 contains 16 residues. CDR1 MNHEY and CDR2 SMNVEV come from the germline V gene (reference sequence). CDR3 coding DNA: TGTGCCAGCAGTTTGGGACAGGGGGCGGGCAATCAGCCCCAGCATTTT. Translation gives CASSLGQGAGNQPQHF.

The gene calls are TRBV19 and TRBJ2-3; D is possibly TRBD2 (5 bases). Trimming left V 10 bases short and J 0 bases short, with 20 bases between. This CDR3 region has 16 residues. Per the germline V gene, CDR1 is LNHDA and CDR2 is SQIVND (reference sequence). In nucleotides, the CDR3 is TGTGCCACTAAGGGCGGGCGCGCCGGGAGCACAGATACGCAGTATTTT. Amino acid sequence: CATKGGRAGSTDTQYF. The complete variable domain, with remaining parts taken from reference TRBV19 and TRBJ2-3, reads DGGITQSPKYLFRKEGQNVTLSCEQNLNHDAMYWYRQDPGQGLRLIYYSQIVNDFQKGDIAEGYSVSREKKESFPLTVTSAQKNPTAFYLCATKGGRAGSTDTQYFGPGTRLTVL.

V gene TRBV7-2 combines with J gene TRBJ1-3; maybe TRBD1 (5 bases). Germline V CDR1 and CDR2: SGHTA, FQGNSA. CDR3 length equals 16 residues. Trimming removed 1 base at V and 3 bases at J, with 13 bases between. In DNA, the CDR3 is TGTGCCAGCAGCTTAGTTGGGGGGGAATATGGAAACACCATATATTTT. The encoded protein is CASSLVGGEYGNTIYF.

V is TRBV2 and J is TRBJ2-7; TRBD1 aligns across 8 bases. Germline-derived CDR1 and CDR2 are SNHLY and FYNNEI. The CDR3 has 15 amino acids. J lost 4 bases, V lost 7 bases, and 12 bases had no gene match. The CDR3 sequence: CASKPGQVPGYEQYF. As DNA, the CDR3 is TGTGCCAGCAAACCGGGACAGGTCCCCGGATACGAGCAGTACTTC.

The genes are TRBV6-5 and TRBJ1-1; 10 nucleotides line up with TRBD1. Germline V gene lookup returns CDR1 MNHEY and CDR2 SVGAGI. The CDR3 covers 15 residues. The junction had 5 bases not matched to a gene; V was cut back by 7 bases and J by 0 bases. This CDR3 is CASKLDRGLNTEAFF. In DNA form, the CDR3 reads TGTGCCAGCAAGTTAGACAGGGGGCTGAACACTGAAGCTTTCTTT.